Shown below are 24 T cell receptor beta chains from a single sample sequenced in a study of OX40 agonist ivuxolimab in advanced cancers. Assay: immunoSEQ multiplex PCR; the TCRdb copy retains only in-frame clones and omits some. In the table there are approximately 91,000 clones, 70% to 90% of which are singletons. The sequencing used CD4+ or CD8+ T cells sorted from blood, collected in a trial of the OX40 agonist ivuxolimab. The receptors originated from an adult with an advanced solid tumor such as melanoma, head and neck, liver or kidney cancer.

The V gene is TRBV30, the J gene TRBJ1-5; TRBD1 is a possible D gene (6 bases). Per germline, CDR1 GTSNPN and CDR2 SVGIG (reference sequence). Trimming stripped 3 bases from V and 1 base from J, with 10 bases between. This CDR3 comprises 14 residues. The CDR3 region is CAWSIGGSNQPQHF. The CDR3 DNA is TGTGCCTGGAGCATAGGGGGGAGCAATCAGCCCCAGCATTTT.

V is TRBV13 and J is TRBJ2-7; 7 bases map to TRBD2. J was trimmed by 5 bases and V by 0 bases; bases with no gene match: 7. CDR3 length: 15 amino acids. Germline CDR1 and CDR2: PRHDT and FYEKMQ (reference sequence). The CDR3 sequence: CASSLGGRATNEQYV. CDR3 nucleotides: TGTGCCAGCAGCTTAGGGGGGAGGGCTACGAACGAGCAGTACGTC.

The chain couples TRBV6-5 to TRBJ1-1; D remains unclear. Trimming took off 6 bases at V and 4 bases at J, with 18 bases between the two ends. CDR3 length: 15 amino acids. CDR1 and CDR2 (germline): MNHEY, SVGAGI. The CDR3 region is CASSPNYVYGTEAFF. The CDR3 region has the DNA TGTGCCAGCAGCCCAAACTACGTTTACGGCACTGAAGCTTTCTTT.

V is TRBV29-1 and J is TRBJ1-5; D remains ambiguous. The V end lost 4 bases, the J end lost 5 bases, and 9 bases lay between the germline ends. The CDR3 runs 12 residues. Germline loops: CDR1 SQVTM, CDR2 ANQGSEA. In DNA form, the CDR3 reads TGCAGCGTTGTTGACGGCGATCAGCCCCAGCATTTT. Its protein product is CSVVDGDQPQHF.

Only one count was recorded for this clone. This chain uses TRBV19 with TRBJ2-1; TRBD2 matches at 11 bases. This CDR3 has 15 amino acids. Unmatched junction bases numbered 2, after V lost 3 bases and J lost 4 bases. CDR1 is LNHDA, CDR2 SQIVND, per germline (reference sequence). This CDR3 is CASSIGLAGYNEQFF. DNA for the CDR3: TGTGCCAGTAGTATCGGACTAGCGGGTTACAATGAGCAGTTCTTC.

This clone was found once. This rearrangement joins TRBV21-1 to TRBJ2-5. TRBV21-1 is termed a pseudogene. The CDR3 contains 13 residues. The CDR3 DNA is TGTGCCAGCAGCAAGTCCCCTGGGAAGACCCAGTACTTC. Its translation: CASSKSPGKTQYF.

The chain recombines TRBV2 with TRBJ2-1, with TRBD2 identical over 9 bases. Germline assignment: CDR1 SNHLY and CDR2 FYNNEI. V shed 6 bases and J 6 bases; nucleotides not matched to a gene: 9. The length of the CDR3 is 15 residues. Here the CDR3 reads CASRYGTSLSNEQFF. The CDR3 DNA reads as TGTGCCAGCAGGTACGGGACTAGCTTGTCCAATGAGCAGTTCTTC.

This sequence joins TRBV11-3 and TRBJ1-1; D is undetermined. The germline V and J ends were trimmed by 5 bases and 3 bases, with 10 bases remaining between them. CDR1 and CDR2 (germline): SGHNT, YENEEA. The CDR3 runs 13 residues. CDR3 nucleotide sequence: TGTGCCAGCAGCCGCGGCGGGGACACTGAAGCTTTCTTT. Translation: CASSRGGDTEAFF. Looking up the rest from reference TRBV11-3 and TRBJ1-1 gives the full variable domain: EAGVVQSPRYKIIEKKQPVAFWCNPISGHNTLYWYLQNLGQGPELLIRYENEEAVDDSQLPKDRFSAERLKGVDSTLKIQPAELGDSAVYLCASSRGGDTEAFFGQGTRLTVV.

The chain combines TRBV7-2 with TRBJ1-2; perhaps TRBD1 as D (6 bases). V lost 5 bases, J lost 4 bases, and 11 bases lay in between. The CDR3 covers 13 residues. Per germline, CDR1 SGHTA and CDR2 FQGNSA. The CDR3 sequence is CASSRRGLYGYTF. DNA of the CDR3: TGTGCCAGCAGCCGCAGGGGCCTCTATGGCTACACCTTC.

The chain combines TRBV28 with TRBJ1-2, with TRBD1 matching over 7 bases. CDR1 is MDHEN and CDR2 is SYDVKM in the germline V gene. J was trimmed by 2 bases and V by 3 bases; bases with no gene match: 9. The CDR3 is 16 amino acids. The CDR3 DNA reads TGTGCCAGCAGTTTCTCTGCAGAGGGGGCCAACTATGGCTACACCTTC. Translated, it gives CASSFSAEGANYGYTF.

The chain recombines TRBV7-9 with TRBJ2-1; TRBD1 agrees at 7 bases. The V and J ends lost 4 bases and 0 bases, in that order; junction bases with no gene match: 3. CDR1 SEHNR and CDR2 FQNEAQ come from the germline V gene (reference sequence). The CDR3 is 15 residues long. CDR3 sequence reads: CASSWRQGSYNEQFF. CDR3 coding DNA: TGTGCCAGCAGCTGGAGACAGGGCTCCTACAATGAGCAGTTCTTC.

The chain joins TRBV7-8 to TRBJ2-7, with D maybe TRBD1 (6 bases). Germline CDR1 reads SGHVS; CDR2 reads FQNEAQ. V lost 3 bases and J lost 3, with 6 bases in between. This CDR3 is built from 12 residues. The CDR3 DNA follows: TGTGCCAGCAGCTTCAGGGGCTACGAGCAGTACTTC. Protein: CASSFRGYEQYF.

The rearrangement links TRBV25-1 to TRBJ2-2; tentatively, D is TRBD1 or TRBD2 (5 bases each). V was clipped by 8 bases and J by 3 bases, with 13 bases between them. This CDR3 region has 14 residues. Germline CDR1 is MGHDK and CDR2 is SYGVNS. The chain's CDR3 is CASGARGHTGELFF. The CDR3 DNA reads TGTGCCAGCGGAGCCCGGGGCCACACCGGGGAGCTGTTTTTT.

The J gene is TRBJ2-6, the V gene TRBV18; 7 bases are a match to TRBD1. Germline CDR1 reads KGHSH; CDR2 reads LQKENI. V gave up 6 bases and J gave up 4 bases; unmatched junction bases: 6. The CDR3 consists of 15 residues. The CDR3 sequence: CASSATGAGANVLTF. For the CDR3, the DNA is TGTGCCAGCTCCGCAACAGGGGCCGGGGCCAACGTCCTGACTTTC.

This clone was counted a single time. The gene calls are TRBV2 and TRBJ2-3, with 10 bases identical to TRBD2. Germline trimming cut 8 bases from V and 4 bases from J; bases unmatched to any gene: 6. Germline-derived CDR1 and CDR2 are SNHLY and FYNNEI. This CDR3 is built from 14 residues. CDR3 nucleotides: TGTGCCAGCCAAGCGGGAGGGCCCGCAGATACGCAGTATTTT. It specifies CASQAGGPADTQYF. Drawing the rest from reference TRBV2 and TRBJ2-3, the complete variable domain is EPEVTQTPSHQVTQMGQEVILRCVPISNHLYFYWYRQILGQKVEFLVSFYNNEISEKSEIFDDQFSVERPDGSNFTLKIRSTKLEDSAMYFCASQAGGPADTQYFGPGTRLTVL.

The CDR3 protein is CASKRTPGLDWYV. The CDR3, as DNA: TGTGCCAGCAAACGAACCCCGGGACTAGATTGGTACGTC. The chain links TRBV7-8 to TRBJ2-7; TRBD2 aligns across 8 bases. The germline gives CDR1 SGHVS, CDR2 FQNEAQ. The junction had 14 bases not matched to a gene; V was cut back by 7 bases and J by 12 bases. The CDR3 sequence is 13 residues long.

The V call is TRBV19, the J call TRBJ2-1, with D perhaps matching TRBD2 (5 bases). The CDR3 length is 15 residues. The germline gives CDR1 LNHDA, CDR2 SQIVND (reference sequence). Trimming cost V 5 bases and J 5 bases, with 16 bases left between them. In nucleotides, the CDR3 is TGTGCCAGTAGTTTCGGAACTAGAGGCGACAATGAGCAGTTCTTC. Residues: CASSFGTRGDNEQFF.

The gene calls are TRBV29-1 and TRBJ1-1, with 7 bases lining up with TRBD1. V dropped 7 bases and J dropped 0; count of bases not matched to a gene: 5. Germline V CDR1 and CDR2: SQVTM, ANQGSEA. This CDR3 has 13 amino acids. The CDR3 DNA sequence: TGCAGCGCCGCGGGGACAGTGAACACTGAAGCTTTCTTT. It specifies CSAAGTVNTEAFF.

The CDR3 DNA reads TGTGCCAGCAGCCCCGCCTACGAGCAGTACTTC. Translating it yields CASSPAYEQYF. The chain combines TRBV6-1 with TRBJ2-7, with D uncertain. Trimming cost V 6 bases and J 2 bases, with 5 bases left between them. Germline V gene data show CDR1 as MNHNS and CDR2 as SASEGT. CDR3 length: 11 amino acids.

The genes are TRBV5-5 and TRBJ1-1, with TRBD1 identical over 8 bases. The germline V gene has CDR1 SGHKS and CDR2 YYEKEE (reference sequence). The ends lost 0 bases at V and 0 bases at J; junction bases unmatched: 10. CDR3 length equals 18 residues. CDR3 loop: CASSLGLIGTGMNTEAFF. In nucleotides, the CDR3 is TGTGCCAGCAGCTTGGGCCTGATCGGGACAGGAATGAACACTGAAGCTTTCTTT.

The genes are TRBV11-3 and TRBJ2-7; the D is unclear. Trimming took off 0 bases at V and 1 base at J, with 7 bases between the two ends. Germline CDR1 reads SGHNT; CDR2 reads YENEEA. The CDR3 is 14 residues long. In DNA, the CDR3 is TGTGCCAGCAGCTTAGATAGCTTTTCCTACGAGCAGTACTTC. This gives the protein CASSLDSFSYEQYF. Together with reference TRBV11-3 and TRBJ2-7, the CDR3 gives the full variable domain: EAGVVQSPRYKIIEKKQPVAFWCNPISGHNTLYWYLQNLGQGPELLIRYENEEAVDDSQLPKDRFSAERLKGVDSTLKIQPAELGDSAVYLCASSLDSFSYEQYFGPGTRLTVT.

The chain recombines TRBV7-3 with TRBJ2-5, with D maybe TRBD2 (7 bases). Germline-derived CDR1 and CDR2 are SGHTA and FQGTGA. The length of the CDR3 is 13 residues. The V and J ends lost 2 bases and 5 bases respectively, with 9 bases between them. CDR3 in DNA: TGTGCCAGCAGCTTAGGGAGGGGGGAGACCCAGTACTTC. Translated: CASSLGRGETQYF. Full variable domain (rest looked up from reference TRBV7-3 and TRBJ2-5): GAGVSQTPSNKVTEKGKYVELRCDPISGHTALYWYRQSLGQGPEFLIYFQGTGAADDSGLPNDRFFAVRPEGSVSTLKIQRTERGDSAVYLCASSLGRGETQYFGPGTRLLVL.

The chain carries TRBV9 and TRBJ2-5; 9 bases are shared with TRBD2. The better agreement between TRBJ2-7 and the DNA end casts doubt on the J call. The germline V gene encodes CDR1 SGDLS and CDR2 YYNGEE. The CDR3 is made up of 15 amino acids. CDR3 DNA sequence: TGTGCCAGCAGCGTAGGTATAGCGGGAGCTTACGAGCAGTACTTC. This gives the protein CASSVGIAGAYEQYF.

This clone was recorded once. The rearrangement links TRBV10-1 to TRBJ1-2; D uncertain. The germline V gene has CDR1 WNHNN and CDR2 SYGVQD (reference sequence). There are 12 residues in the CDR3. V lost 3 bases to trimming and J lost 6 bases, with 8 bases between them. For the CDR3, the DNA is TGCGCCAGCAGTGATTACGGAAATGGCTACACCTTC. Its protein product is CASSDYGNGYTF.